This TCR beta chain was identified in a study of cytomegalovirus exposure and HLA in healthy donors. Study-wide results and caveats: Researchers counted around 180 TCR beta chains as cytomegalovirus-associated.

The protocol was immunoSEQ multiplex PCR, while the TCRdb copy is restricted to in-frame clones and leaves out a portion. The sample carries some 240,000 clones, around four fifths recorded once. This clone was seen a handful of times. Its antigen remains unidentified. Germline V gene data show CDR1 as MDHEN and CDR2 as SYDVKM. The CDR3 sequence is 14 residues long. The ends were cut back, 6 bases at V and 4 bases at J, with 13 bases in the middle. This clonotype was obtained from a young woman in good health and CMV-seronegative. Material for sequencing was PBMCs. The chain uses TRBV28 and TRBJ1-5, with TRBD1 as a possible D gene (6 bases). The CDR3 is CASRWEGGNQPQHF. The CDR3 bases are TGTGCCAGCAGATGGGAGGGGGGTAATCAGCCCCAGCATTTT.